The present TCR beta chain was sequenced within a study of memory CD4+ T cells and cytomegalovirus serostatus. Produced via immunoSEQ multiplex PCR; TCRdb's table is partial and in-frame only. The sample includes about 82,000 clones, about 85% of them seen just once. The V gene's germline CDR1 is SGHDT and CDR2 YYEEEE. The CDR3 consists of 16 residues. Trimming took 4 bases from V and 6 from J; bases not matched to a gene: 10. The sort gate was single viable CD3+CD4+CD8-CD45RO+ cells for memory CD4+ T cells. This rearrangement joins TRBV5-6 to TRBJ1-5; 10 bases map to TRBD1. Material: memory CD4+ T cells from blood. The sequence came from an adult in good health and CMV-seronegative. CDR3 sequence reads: CASSPRQGAQGQPQHF. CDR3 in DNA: TGTGCCAGCAGCCCAAGACAGGGGGCTCAGGGTCAGCCCCAGCATTTT.